One and the same sample provided the 9 T cell receptor beta chains below, sequenced in a study of T-cell reconstitution after alpha-beta-depleted transplantation in children. During its preparation, the TCRbeta library received unique molecular identifiers. Each CDR3 protein gets one entry after TCRdb re-called the PCR reads with MiXCR. The sample lists around 210,000 distinct CDR3 sequences, approximately 7% occurring once. This sample comprised PBMCs, obtained before TCRalphabeta/CD19-depleted stem cell transplant. These receptors originate from a boy aged 2-9 years with acute lymphoblastic leukemia, due to receive a stem cell transplant.

This chain uses TRBV5-4 with TRBJ2-5; D is possibly TRBD2 (5 bases). The CDR3 is made up of 16 amino acids. Trimming shortened V by 0 bases and J by 1 base, and 13 bases separated the two germline ends. Germline V CDR1 and CDR2: SGHNT, YYREEE (reference sequence). CDR3 amino acids: CASSLGGIRPQETQYF. The CDR3 DNA is TGTGCCAGCAGCTTGGGAGGGATTCGCCCCCAAGAGACCCAGTACTTC.

CDR3 coding DNA: TGTGCCAGCAGGGGTTTCGGGGCCCCCCGCACGTACAATGAGCAGTTCTTC. As protein: CASRGFGAPRTYNEQFF. This chain connects TRBV12-3 or TRBV12-4 to TRBJ2-1; the D call may be TRBD1 or TRBD2 (5 bases each). Trimming shortened V by 6 bases and J by 4 bases, and 22 bases separated the two germline ends. The CDR3 has 17 amino acids.

This clonotype showed up many times. This chain connects TRBV7-9 to TRBJ2-7, with D unresolved. V shed 5 bases and J shed 1 base, with 18 bases lying between them. The CDR3 consists of 16 residues. Germline assignment: CDR1 SEHNR and CDR2 FQNEAQ (reference sequence). The CDR3 sequence: CASSVSILDPSYEQYF. In DNA form, the CDR3 reads TGTGCCAGCAGCGTCAGCATTCTGGACCCTTCCTACGAGCAGTACTTC.

The gene calls are TRBV18 and TRBJ2-3, with 8 bases that match TRBD1. There are 15 residues in the CDR3. The V gene end was trimmed by 3 bases and the J gene end by 2 bases; junction bases not matched to a gene: 4. Germline V gene lookup returns CDR1 KGHSH and CDR2 LQKENI. CDR3 coding DNA: TGTGCCAGCTCACCGACAGGGGAGACCACAGATACGCAGTATTTT. This gives the protein CASSPTGETTDTQYF.

This clonotype has at least ten counts. The rearrangement joins TRBV27 to TRBJ2-3; 10 bases map to TRBD2. The trim removed 6 bases at V and 3 bases at J, leaving 9 bases unmatched. This CDR3 is 16 amino acids long. Germline assignment: CDR1 MNHEY and CDR2 SMNVEV (reference sequence). The CDR3 is CASSRSAGGPTDTQYF. The CDR3 nucleotides read TGTGCCAGCAGCAGATCAGCGGGGGGGCCGACAGATACGCAGTATTTT.

This chain uses TRBV20-1 with TRBJ2-1; 7 positions agree with TRBD1. Germline-derived CDR1 and CDR2 are DFQATT and SNEGSKA (reference sequence). CDR3 length equals 13 residues. In DNA form, the CDR3 reads TGCTCCCGCGGCCGGGGACAGTACAATGAGCAGTTCTTC. It codes for CSRGRGQYNEQFF.

This clonotype was counted many times. The chain employs TRBV7-2 and TRBJ1-5, with a possible D match to TRBD1 (5 bases). With 1 base removed from V and 10 bases from J, the gap between germline ends came to 11 bases. The CDR3 is 13 amino acids. CDR1 is SGHTA, CDR2 FQGNSA, per germline. CDR3 residues: CASSLGRDSPQHF. The CDR3 DNA follows: TGTGCCAGCAGCTTAGGTCGAGACAGTCCCCAGCATTTT.

A few counts support this clonotype. V usage is TRBV12-5 and J usage is TRBJ1-5; TRBD1 matches 9 bases. Germline assignment: CDR1 LGHNT and CDR2 FRNRAP. The CDR3 contains 14 residues. V shed 6 bases, J shed 6 bases, and the junction held 6 bases outside the gene matches. CDR3 protein: CASGQTGGAQPQHF. The CDR3 nucleotides read TGTGCTAGTGGCCAGACAGGGGGTGCTCAGCCCCAGCATTTT.

This clonotype was counted ten times or more. The chain links TRBV7-8 to TRBJ2-7; tentatively, D is TRBD2 (7 bases). This CDR3 is built from 15 residues. V was cut by 6 bases and J by 6 bases, with 21 bases left in between. Looked up from germline, CDR1 is SGHVS and CDR2 is FQNEAQ. This CDR3 is CASSQGRGRVVEQYF. The CDR3 coding sequence is TGTGCCAGCAGTCAAGGGCGGGGGCGCGTAGTCGAGCAGTACTTC.